These 8 T cell receptor beta chains share one sample of origin, sequenced in a study of patients and donors after allogeneic stem cell transplantation. TCRdb analysed the RT-PCR reads with MiXCR anew, one entry per CDR3 protein. In the table there are roughly 250,000 distinct CDR3 sequences, roughly 13% of which are singletons. Sample: blood, either unsorted or a sorted T cell fraction (not recorded which). The receptor set was obtained from a human donor who was either an allogeneic HSCT recipient or a stem cell or donor lymphocyte infusion donor (not recorded which). It is not recorded whose cells these are; they may come from a transplant donor.

As regards this clonotype: This sequence may be a read error, since a much larger clone differs from it by one base. V and J are TRBV6-5 and TRBJ2-1; possibly TRBD2 for D (5 bases). The CDR3 consists of 15 residues. The germline V gene encodes CDR1 MNHEY and CDR2 SVGAGI. CDR3 amino acids: CASSDSGNEYNEQFF. The CDR3 nucleotides are TGTGCCAGCAGTGACTCGGGAAACGAGTACAATGAGCAGTTCTTC.

This clonotype has at least ten counts. The chain carries TRBV5-1 and TRBJ1-2; a possible D gene is TRBD1 (5 bases). Between the trimmed V and J ends, which lost 1 base and 5 bases, there was a span of 18 bases. CDR3 length equals 16 residues. Germline V lookup: CDR1 SGHRS, CDR2 YFSETQ. CDR3 residues: CASSLLSDTNLYGYTF. The DNA for the CDR3 is TGCGCCAGCAGCTTGCTCTCGGACACAAACCTTTATGGCTACACCTTC.

The chain links TRBV25-1 to TRBJ2-3; D might be TRBD2 (5 bases). The CDR3 has 15 residues. Trimming took 1 base from V and 1 from J, leaving 9 bases between them. CDR1 and CDR2 from the germline V gene are MGHDK and SYGVNS. CDR3 sequence reads: CASSESRARTDTQYF. The CDR3 DNA follows: TGTGCCAGCAGTGAATCGAGGGCCCGCACAGATACGCAGTATTTT.

This clonotype was detected a few times. The V call is TRBV7-2, the J call TRBJ2-5, with 12 bases fitting TRBD2. Per the germline V gene, CDR1 is SGHTA and CDR2 is FQGNSA. The CDR3 covers 16 residues. The V gene end was trimmed by 5 bases and the J gene end by 9 bases; junction bases not matched to a gene: 13. The CDR3: CASSQTSGGDTGAQYF. CDR3 bases: TGTGCCAGCAGCCAGACTAGCGGGGGAGATACCGGGGCCCAGTACTTC.

The chain carries TRBV6-5 and TRBJ2-7; possible D gene TRBD2, 6 bases. Germline assignment: CDR1 MNHEY and CDR2 SVGAGI. The ends were cut back, 4 bases at V and 9 bases at J, with 19 bases in the middle. CDR3 length equals 14 residues. CDR3 loop: CASSSPEPLRGQYF. CDR3 DNA: TGTGCCAGCAGTTCGCCAGAACCGTTGCGGGGGCAGTACTTC.

The chain employs TRBV24-1 and TRBJ2-2, with 12 bases matching TRBD2. CDR1 and CDR2 (germline): KGHDR, SFDVKD. The CDR3 consists of 17 residues. J lost 5 bases, V lost 3 bases, and 6 bases had no gene match. The CDR3 here is CATSDPSGRAGTGELFF. CDR3 nucleotides: TGTGCCACCAGTGATCCTAGCGGGAGGGCGGGGACCGGGGAGCTGTTTTTT.

This clonotype was observed at least ten times. This chain connects TRBV9 to TRBJ2-1; unclear D gene. Trimming took 2 bases from V and 7 from J, leaving 10 bases between them. Germline loops: CDR1 SGDLS, CDR2 YYNGEE. The CDR3 runs to 13 residues. In DNA form, the CDR3 reads TGTGCCAGCAGCGTTGGGCTTAAAAATGAGCAGTTCTTC. This sequence encodes CASSVGLKNEQFF.

The chain is built from TRBV27 and TRBJ1-6; 7 bases align to TRBD1. The CDR3 runs 17 residues. CDR1 is MNHEY and CDR2 is SMNVEV in the germline V gene (reference sequence). V dropped 6 bases and J dropped 0; count of bases not matched to a gene: 8. The CDR3 DNA follows: TGTGCCAGCAGGGACTCACAGGGGAGCTCCTATAATTCACCCCTCCACTTT. Translated, it gives CASRDSQGSSYNSPLHF.